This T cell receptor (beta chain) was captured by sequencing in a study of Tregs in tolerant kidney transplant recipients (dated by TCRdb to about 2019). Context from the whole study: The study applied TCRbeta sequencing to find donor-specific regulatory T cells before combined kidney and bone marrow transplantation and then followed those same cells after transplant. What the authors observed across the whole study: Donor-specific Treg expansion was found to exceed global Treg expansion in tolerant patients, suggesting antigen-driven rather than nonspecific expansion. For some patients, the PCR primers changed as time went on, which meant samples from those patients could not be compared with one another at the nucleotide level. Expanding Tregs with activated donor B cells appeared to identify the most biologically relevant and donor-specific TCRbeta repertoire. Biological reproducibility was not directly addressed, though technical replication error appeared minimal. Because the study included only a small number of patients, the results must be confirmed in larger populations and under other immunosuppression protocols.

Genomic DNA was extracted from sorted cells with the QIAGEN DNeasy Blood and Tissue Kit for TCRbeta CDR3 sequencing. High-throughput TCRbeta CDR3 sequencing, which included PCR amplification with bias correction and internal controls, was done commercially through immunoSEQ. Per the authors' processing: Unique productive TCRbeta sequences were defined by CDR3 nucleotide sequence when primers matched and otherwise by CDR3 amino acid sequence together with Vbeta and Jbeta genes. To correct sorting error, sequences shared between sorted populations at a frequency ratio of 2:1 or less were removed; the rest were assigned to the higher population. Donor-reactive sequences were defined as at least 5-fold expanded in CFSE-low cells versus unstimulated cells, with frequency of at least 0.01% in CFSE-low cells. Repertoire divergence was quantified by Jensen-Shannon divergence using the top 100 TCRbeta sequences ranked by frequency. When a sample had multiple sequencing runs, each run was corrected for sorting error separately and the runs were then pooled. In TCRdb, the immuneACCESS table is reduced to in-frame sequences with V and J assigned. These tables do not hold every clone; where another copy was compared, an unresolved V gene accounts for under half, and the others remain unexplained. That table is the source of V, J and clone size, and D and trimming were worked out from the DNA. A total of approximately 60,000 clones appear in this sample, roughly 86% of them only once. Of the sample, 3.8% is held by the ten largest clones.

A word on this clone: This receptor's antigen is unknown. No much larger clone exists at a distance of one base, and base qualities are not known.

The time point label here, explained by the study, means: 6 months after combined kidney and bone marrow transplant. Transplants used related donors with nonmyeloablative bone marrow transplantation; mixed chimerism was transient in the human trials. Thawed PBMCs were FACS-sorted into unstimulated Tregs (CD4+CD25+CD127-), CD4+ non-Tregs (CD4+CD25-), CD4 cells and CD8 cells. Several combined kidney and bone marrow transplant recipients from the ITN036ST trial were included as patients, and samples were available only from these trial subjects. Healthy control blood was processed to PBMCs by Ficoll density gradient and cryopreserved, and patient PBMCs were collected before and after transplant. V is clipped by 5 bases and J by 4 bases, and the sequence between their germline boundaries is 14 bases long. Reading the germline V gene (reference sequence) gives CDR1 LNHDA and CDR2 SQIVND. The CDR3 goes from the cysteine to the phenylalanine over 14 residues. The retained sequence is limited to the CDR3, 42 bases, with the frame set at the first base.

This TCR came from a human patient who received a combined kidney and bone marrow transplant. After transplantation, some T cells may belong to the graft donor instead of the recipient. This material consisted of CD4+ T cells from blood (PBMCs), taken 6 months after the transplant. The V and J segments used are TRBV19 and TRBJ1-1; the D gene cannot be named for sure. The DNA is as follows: TGTGCCAGTAGTCCAAGAGACGGGTTCACTGAAGCTTTCTTT. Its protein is CASSPRDGFTEAFF.